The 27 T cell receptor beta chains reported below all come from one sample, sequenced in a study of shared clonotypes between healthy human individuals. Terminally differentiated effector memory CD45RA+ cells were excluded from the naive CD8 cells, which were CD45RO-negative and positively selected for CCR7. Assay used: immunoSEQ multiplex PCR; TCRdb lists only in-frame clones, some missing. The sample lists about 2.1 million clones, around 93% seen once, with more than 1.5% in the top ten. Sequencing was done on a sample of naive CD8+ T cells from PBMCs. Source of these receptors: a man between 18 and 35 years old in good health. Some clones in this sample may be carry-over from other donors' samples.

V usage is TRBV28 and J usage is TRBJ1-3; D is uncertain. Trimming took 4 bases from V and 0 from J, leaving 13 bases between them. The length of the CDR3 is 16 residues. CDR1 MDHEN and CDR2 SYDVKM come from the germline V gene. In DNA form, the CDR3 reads TGTGCCAGCAGTTCGCTTACAGCCTACTCTGGAAACACCATATATTTT. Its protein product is CASSSLTAYSGNTIYF.

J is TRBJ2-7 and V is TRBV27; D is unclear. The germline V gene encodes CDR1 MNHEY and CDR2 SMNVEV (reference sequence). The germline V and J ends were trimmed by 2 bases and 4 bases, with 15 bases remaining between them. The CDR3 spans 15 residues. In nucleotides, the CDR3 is TGTGCCAGCAGTTTAGTCGGCGTTTTGCGTTACGAGCAGTACTTC. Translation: CASSLVGVLRYEQYF.

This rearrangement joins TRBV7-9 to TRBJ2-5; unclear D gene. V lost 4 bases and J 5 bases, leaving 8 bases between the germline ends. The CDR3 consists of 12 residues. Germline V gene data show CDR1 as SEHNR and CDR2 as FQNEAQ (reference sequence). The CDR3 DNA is TGTGCCAGCAGCTCCCGGCAGGAGACCCAGTACTTC. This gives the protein CASSSRQETQYF. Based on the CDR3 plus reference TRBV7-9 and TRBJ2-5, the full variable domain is DTGVSQNPRHKITKRGQNVTFRCDPISEHNRLYWYRQTLGQGPEFLTYFQNEAQLEKSRLLSDRFSAERPKGSFSTLEIQRTEQGDSAMYLCASSSRQETQYFGPGTRLLVL.

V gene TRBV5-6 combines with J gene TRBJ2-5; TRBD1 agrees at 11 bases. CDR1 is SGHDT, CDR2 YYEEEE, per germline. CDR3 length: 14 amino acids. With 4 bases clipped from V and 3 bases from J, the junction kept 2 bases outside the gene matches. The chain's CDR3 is CASSEGQGEETQYF. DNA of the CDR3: TGTGCCAGCAGCGAGGGACAGGGGGAAGAGACCCAGTACTTC.

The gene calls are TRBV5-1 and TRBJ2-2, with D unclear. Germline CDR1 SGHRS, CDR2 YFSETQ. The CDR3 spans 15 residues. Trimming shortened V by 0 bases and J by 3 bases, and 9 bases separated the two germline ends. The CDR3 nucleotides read TGCGCCAGCAGCTTGGAAGGTTATTACACCGGGGAGCTGTTTTTT. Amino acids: CASSLEGYYTGELFF.

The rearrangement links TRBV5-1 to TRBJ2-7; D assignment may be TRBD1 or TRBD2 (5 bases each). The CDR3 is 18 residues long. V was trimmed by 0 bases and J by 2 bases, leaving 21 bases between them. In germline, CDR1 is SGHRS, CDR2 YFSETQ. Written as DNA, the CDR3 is TGCGCCAGCAGCTTGGCCAGGTCTCGCCAGGGACCGGCCTACGAGCAGTACTTC. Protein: CASSLARSRQGPAYEQYF.

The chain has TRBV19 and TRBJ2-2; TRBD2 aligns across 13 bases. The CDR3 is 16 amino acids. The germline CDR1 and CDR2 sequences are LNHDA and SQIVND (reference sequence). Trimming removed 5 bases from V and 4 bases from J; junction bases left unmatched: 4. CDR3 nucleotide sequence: TGTGCCAGTAGTCCGGGACTAGCGGGACTCACCGGGGAGCTGTTTTTT. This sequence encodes CASSPGLAGLTGELFF.

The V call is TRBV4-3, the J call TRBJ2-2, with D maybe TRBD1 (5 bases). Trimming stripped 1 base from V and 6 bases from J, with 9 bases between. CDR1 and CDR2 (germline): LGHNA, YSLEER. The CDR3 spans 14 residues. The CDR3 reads CASSQVRGPGELFF. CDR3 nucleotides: TGCGCCAGCAGCCAAGTAAGGGGCCCCGGGGAGCTGTTTTTT.

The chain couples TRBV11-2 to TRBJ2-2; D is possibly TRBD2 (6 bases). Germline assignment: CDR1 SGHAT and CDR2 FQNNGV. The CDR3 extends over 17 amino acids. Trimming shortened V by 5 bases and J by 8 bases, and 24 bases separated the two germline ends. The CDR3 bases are TGTGCCAGCAGCCCAGTTACCGCGGGGCACGCAGGGGGGGAGCTGTTTTTT. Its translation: CASSPVTAGHAGGELFF.

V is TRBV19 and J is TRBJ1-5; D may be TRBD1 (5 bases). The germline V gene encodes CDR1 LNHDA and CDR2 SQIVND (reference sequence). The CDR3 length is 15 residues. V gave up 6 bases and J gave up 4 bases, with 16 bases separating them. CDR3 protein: CASSLSGQNNQPQHF. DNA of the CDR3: TGTGCCAGTAGCCTCTCGGGGCAGAATAATCAGCCCCAGCATTTT. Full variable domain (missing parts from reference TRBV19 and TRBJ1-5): DGGITQSPKYLFRKEGQNVTLSCEQNLNHDAMYWYRQDPGQGLRLIYYSQIVNDFQKGDIAEGYSVSREKKESFPLTVTSAQKNPTAFYLCASSLSGQNNQPQHFGDGTRLSIL.

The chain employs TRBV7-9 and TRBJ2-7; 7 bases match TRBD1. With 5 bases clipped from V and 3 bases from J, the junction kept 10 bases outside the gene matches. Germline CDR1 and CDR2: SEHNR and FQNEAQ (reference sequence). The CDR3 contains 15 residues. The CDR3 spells CASSPGQYSYYEQYF. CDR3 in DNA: TGTGCCAGCAGCCCGGGACAGTACTCTTACTACGAGCAGTACTTC.

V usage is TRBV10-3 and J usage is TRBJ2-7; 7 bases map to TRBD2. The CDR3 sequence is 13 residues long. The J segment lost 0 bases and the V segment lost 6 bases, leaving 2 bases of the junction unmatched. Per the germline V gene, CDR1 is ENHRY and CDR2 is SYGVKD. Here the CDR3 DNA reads TGTGCCATCAGGGGAGGGCCCTCCTACGAGCAGTACTTC. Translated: CAIRGGPSYEQYF.

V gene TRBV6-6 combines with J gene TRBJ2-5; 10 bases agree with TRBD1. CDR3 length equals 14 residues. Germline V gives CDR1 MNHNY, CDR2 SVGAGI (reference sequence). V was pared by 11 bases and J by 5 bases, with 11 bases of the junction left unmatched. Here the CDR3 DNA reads TGTGCCGCGCAGCGGGACAGGGGAGGGGAGACCCAGTACTTC. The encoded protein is CAAQRDRGGETQYF.

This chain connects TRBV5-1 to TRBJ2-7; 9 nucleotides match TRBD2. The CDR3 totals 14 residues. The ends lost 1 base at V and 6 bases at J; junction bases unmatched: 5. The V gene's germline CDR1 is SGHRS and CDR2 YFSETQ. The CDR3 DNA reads TGCGCCAGCAGCTTGTCCGCTAGCGGGACCGAGCAGTACTTC. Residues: CASSLSASGTEQYF. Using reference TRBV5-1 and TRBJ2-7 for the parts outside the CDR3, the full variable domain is KAGVTQTPRYLIKTRGQQVTLSCSPISGHRSVSWYQQTPGQGLQFLFEYFSETQRNKGNFPGRFSGRQFSNSRSEMNVSTLELGDSALYLCASSLSASGTEQYFGPGTRLTVT.

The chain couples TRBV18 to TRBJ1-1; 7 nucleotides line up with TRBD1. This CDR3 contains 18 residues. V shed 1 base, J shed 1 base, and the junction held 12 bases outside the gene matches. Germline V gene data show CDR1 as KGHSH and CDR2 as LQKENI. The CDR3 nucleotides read TGTGCCAGCTCACCACTTTCTCGGACAGGTTCTGAGAACACTGAAGCTTTCTTT. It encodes CASSPLSRTGSENTEAFF.

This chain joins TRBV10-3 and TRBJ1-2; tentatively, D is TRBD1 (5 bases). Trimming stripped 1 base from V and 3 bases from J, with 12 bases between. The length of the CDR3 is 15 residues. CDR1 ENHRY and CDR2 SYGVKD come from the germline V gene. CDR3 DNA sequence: TGTGCCATCAGTGAGTGGATGAGCAGGGACTATGGCTACACCTTC. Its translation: CAISEWMSRDYGYTF.

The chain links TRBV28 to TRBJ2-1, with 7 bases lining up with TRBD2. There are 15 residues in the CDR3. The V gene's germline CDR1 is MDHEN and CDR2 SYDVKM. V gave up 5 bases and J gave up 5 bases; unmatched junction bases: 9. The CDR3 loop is CASSDGRTADNEQFF. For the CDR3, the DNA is TGTGCCAGCAGTGACGGGAGGACGGCCGACAATGAGCAGTTCTTC.

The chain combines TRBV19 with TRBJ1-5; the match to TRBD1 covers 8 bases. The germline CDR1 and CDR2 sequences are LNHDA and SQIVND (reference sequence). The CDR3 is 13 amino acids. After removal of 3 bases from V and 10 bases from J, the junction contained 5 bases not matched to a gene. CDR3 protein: CASSMTGDLPQHF. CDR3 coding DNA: TGTGCCAGTAGTATGACAGGGGATCTCCCCCAGCATTTT.

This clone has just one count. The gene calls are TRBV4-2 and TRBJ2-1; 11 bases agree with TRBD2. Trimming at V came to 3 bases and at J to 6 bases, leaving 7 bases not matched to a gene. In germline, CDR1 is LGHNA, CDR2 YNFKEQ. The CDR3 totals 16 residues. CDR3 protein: CASSQLAGGKGNEQFF. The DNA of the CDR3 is TGTGCCAGCAGCCAGCTAGCGGGAGGAAAGGGCAATGAGCAGTTCTTC.

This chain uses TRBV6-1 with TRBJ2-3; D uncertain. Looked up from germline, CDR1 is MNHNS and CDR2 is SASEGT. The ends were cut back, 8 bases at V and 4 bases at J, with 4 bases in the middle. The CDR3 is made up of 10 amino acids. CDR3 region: CASVADTQYF. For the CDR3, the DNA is TGTGCCAGCGTGGCAGATACGCAGTATTTT.

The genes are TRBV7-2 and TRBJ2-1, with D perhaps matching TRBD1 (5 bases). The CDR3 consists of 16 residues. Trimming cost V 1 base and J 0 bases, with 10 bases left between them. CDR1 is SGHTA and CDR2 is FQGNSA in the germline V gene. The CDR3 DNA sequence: TGTGCCAGCAGCTTAGTAGACAGAAGCTCCTACAATGAGCAGTTCTTC. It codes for CASSLVDRSSYNEQFF.

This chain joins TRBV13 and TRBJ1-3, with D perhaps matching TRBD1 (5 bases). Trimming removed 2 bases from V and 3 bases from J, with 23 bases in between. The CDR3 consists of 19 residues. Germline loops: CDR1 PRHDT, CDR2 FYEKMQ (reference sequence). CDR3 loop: CASSLLFWEGPAGGNTIYF. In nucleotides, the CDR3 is TGTGCCAGCAGCTTATTATTTTGGGAGGGGCCAGCCGGTGGAAACACCATATATTTT. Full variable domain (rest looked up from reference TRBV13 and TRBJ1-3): AAGVIQSPRHLIKEKRETATLKCYPIPRHDTVYWYQQGPGQDPQFLISFYEKMQSDKGSIPDRFSAQQFSDYHSELNMSSLELGDSALYFCASSLLFWEGPAGGNTIYFGEGSWLTVV.

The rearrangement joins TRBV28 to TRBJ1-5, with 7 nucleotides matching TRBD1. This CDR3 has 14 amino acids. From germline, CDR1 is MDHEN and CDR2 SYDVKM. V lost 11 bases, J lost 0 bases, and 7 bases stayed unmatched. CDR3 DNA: TGTGCCGGGGGGGACAGTTCTAGCAATCAGCCCCAGCATTTT. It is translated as CAGGDSSSNQPQHF.

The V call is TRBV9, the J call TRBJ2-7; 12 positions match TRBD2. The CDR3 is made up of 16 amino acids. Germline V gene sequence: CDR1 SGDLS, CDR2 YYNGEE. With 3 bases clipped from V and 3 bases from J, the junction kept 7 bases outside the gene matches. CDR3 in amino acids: CASSGGLAGTNYEQYF. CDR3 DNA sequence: TGTGCCAGCAGCGGAGGACTAGCGGGAACCAACTACGAGCAGTACTTC.

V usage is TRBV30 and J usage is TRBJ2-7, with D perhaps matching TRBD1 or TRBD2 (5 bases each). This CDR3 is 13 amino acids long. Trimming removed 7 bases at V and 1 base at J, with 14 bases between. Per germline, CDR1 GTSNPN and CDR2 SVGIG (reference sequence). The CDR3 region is CALGRGSSYEQYF. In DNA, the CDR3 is TGTGCCTTGGGTCGGGGCTCATCCTACGAGCAGTACTTC.

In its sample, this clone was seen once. CDR3 in amino acids: CASSSGHSSGANVLTF. In nucleotides, the CDR3 is TGTGCCAGCAGCTCGGGACATAGCTCTGGGGCCAACGTCCTGACTTTC. The V call is TRBV7-9, the J call TRBJ2-6, with D possibly being TRBD1 (6 bases). V lost 4 bases to trimming and J lost 0 bases, with 10 bases between them. The CDR3 length is 16 residues. In germline, CDR1 is SEHNR, CDR2 FQNEAQ (reference sequence).

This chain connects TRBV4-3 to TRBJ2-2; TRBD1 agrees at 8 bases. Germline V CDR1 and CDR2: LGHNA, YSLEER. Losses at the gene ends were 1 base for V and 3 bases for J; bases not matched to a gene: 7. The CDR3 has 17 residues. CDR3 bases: TGCGCCAGCAGCCAAGCCCCGGGACAGGTTCACACCGGGGAGCTGTTTTTT. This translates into CASSQAPGQVHTGELFF.